The entry below describes one T cell receptor (beta chain). Study processing details: By means of reference gene primer amplification, nucleated cell counts were estimated. The data were produced by immunoSEQ multiplex PCR, yet TCRdb's version contains in-frame clones alone and is incomplete. That table gives V, J and clone size, and the DNA gave D and trimming. The table includes 150,000 or so clones, just under 85% detected once. This sample was included in a study of blood T cell repertoires in COVID-19. Study context: Material from acute and convalescent COVID-19 was sourced from the United States, Italy and Spain. From T cells, B-cell-depleted T cells, or PBMCs came the material, which was cDNA or gDNA.

Per the germline V gene, CDR1 is MDHEN and CDR2 is SYDVKM. The CDR3 loop spans 11 amino acids. Trimming at V came to 5 bases and at J to 7 bases, leaving 0 bases not matched to a gene. The chain has TRBV28 and TRBJ1-2; 8 bases map to TRBD1. The sequence was obtained from a man aged 35 to 55 who had recovered from COVID-19. Sample: peripheral blood. This CDR3 is CASSGTGGYTF. The CDR3 region has the DNA TGTGCCAGCAGTGGGACAGGTGGCTACACCTTC.